Listed below are T cell receptor beta chains from one sample, sequenced in a study of CD8+CD57+ T cells in acquired aplastic anemia. Each CDR3 protein gets one entry after TCRdb re-called the reads with MiXCR. The table records more than 250,000 distinct CDR3 sequences, around three fifths of them present only once. The sequenced sample was sorted CD4+, CD8+, or CD8+CD57+ T cells (not recorded which) from PBMCs. The receptors derive from a human donor with severe aplastic anemia or a healthy control (not recorded which). Each CDR3 is given with its conserved first and last residue. A D gene is named only where the DNA matches it firmly. Clone size is shown for a subset of rows, as once, few, many or a class of expanded clone.

clone_size j_call v_call d_call cdr3_nt cdr3_aa
NA TRBJ2-3 TRBV6-4 TRBD2 TGTGCCAGCAGTGAAGTCGGGGGGGGCACAGATACGCAGTATTTT CASSEVGGGTDTQYF
NA TRBJ1-1 TRBV4-3 NA TGCGCCAGCAGCCTCGAGGGGAACACTGGAGCTTTCTTT CASSLEGNTGAFF
NA TRBJ1-6 TRBV10-3 TRBD1 TGTGCCATCACCCGGGGACAGTATAATTCACCCCTCCACTTT CAITRGQYNSPLHF
NA TRBJ2-1 TRBV2 TRBD2 TGTGCCAGCAGCCCTTCAGTGACGGGAGGGACCAATGAGCAGTTCTTC CASSPSVTGGTNEQFF
NA TRBJ2-1 TRBV24-1 TRBD1 TGTGCCACCAGTGACACCGACAGGGCTTCCTACAATGAGCAGTTCTTC CATSDTDRASYNEQFF
many TRBJ1-6 TRBV6-5 NA TGTGCCAGCAGTTACTCTAACAGCTTGAGCTCCTATAATTCACCCCTCCACTTT CASSYSNSLSSYNSPLHF
NA TRBJ1-1 TRBV7-2 NA TGTGCCAGCAGCTTAGCCGGACTTACTGAAGCTTTCTTT CASSLAGLTEAFF
NA TRBJ2-3 TRBV9 NA TGTGCCAGCAGCTTGGGGGGGCTGACAGATACGCAGTATTTT CASSLGGLTDTQYF
NA TRBJ1-1 TRBV12-3/TRBV12-4 NA TGTGCCAGCAGTACGCTTGGGGTGAACACTGAAGCTTTCTTT CASSTLGVNTEAFF
many TRBJ2-2 TRBV4-3 NA TGCGCCAGCAGCCAAGAGGGACAGACTAGCGCGAACACCGGGGAGCTGTTTTTT CASSQEGQTSANTGELFF
NA TRBJ2-7 TRBV15 NA TGTGCCACCAGCAGAGATCCCTCCTGGGGGGCCTACGAGCAGTACTTC CATSRDPSWGAYEQYF
NA TRBJ1-4 TRBV7-3 NA TGTACCAGCAGGTTAGCCAGGGACGACGAAAAACTGTTTTTT CTSRLARDDEKLFF
many TRBJ2-5 TRBV5-1 TRBD1 TGCGCCAGCAGCCCGGACAGGGTAGGCCAAGAGACCCAGTACTTC CASSPDRVGQETQYF
many TRBJ1-6 TRBV7-9 TRBD1 TGTGCCAGCAGCCGTAAATCAGGGGGCGCGTTGGGATCACCCCTCCACTTT CASSRKSGGALGSPLHF
NA TRBJ2-5 TRBV10-3 NA TGTGCCATCAGTGTAGGGGTGGTCAAGACCCAGTACTTC CAISVGVVKTQYF
NA TRBJ1-5 TRBV20-1 NA TGCAGTGCTAGAGAACAGCCTAATCAGCCCCAGCATTTT CSAREQPNQPQHF
NA TRBJ1-1 TRBV7-2 NA TGTGCCAGCAGTCCACAGGGATTTGGGTTCGACACTGAAGCTTTCTTT CASSPQGFGFDTEAFF
NA TRBJ1-5 TRBV19 NA TGTGCCAGTAGTATGTCACTTAGTAGCAATCAGCCCCAGCATTTT CASSMSLSSNQPQHF
NA TRBJ1-5 TRBV20-1 NA TGCAGTGCTAGCGGCAGTTATAGCAATCAGCCCCAGCATTTT CSASGSYSNQPQHF
NA TRBJ2-5 TRBV7-3 NA TGTGCCAGCAGCCATGGACGGACCCAGTACTTC CASSHGRTQYF
few TRBJ2-2 TRBV9 NA TGTGCCAGCAGCACTCCAAACACCGGGGAGCTGTTTTTT CASSTPNTGELFF
NA TRBJ1-2 TRBV15 NA TGTGCCACCAGCAGAGGCGCAGATGGCTACACCTTC CATSRGADGYTF
NA TRBJ2-5 TRBV5-5 NA TGTGCCAGCAGCTTTGGGACCCTCTGGAGCAATCAGCCCCAGTACTTC CASSFGTLWSNQPQYF
NA TRBJ2-7 TRBV11-3 TRBD2 TGTGCCAGCACCCTCCCGGGACTAGGCTACGAGCAGTACTTC CASTLPGLGYEQYF
NA TRBJ2-1 TRBV15 NA TGTGCCACCAGCAGAGATAAAGGGGGCAATGAGCAGTTCTTC CATSRDKGGNEQFF
NA TRBJ2-7 TRBV7-9 TRBD1 TGTGCCAGCAGCTTACTGACAGGGAACTCCTACGAGCAGTACTTC CASSLLTGNSYEQYF
many TRBJ2-7 TRBV5-8 NA TGTGCCAGCAGCTCCGGGGTCCTTAGGGGGGCCACCTACGAGCAGTACTTC CASSSGVLRGATYEQYF
many TRBJ1-4 TRBV2 TRBD1 TGTGCCAGCAGTCAACAGGGGGCATGGGAAAAACTGTTTTTT CASSQQGAWEKLFF
many TRBJ2-7 TRBV4-2 TRBD1 TGTGCCAGCAGCCAAGGAGGGGGCAGCTCCTACGAGCAGTACTTC CASSQGGGSSYEQYF
NA TRBJ1-5 TRBV19 NA TGTGCCAGTAGTATCAGTTTATCGTCTGAACAGCCCCAGCATTTT CASSISLSSEQPQHF
NA TRBJ1-2 TRBV2 TRBD1 TGTGCCAGCAGTGTTCCGACAGGGGGCTTCTATGGCTACACCTTC CASSVPTGGFYGYTF
NA TRBJ2-1 TRBV5-1 TRBD2 TGCGCCAGCAGCACCGGGGGGGCAGGGAATGAGCAGTTCTTC CASSTGGAGNEQFF
NA TRBJ1-1 TRBV7-9 TRBD1 TGTGCCAGCATCCGTCGACAGGGAGGGAACACTGAAGCTTTCTTT CASIRRQGGNTEAFF
few TRBJ2-7 TRBV20-1 NA TGCAGTGGCGGGACTCCTACCTACGAGCAGTACTTC CSGGTPTYEQYF
NA TRBJ2-3 TRBV2 NA TGTGCCAGCGGGGCAGGAGCCTACGAGCAGTGTTTT CASGAGAYEQCF
NA TRBJ1-3 TRBV5-1 NA TGCGCCAGCAGCCCCGAGGCTGGAAACACCATATATTTT CASSPEAGNTIYF
once TRBJ2-2 TRBV24-1 NA TGTGCCACCAGTGACCTTTCGGCCGTGGGGGCCGGGGAGCTGTTTTTT CATSDLSAVGAGELFF
few TRBJ2-7 TRBV10-3 TRBD2 TGTGCCATCAGTGTACCTAGCGGGAGCTCCTACGAGCAGTACTTC CAISVPSGSSYEQYF
NA TRBJ2-3 TRBV20-1 NA TGCAGTGCTAGGGGGGGGACAGGTGACACAGATACGCAGTATTTT CSARGGTGDTDTQYF
few TRBJ2-7 TRBV5-1 TRBD2 TGCGCCAGCAGCACCACAACTAGCGGGCCGTCCTACGAGCAGTACTTC CASSTTTSGPSYEQYF
few TRBJ2-7 TRBV7-6 TRBD2 TGTGCCAGCAGCGCCGGGACTAGCGTGCTCTCCTACGAGCAGTACTTC CASSAGTSVLSYEQYF
many TRBJ2-7 TRBV6-5 NA TGTGCCAGCAGGCCGGGACCGGATCCCTACGAGCAGTACTTC CASRPGPDPYEQYF
NA TRBJ1-3 TRBV7-3 TRBD1 TGTGCCAGCAGCCAACACTTGACAGGGGACTCTGGAAACACCATATATTTT CASSQHLTGDSGNTIYF
once TRBJ1-3 TRBV5-4 TRBD1 TGTGCCAGCAGCTTAGACAGGGGTACCGGAAACACCATATATTTT CASSLDRGTGNTIYF
NA TRBJ2-7 TRBV2 TRBD2 TGTGCCAGCAGTGAGTTACCTCAGGGCGGGAGTAGGTACGAGCAGTACTTC CASSELPQGGSRYEQYF
many TRBJ1-1 TRBV28 NA TGTGCCAGCAGTTTCAACACTGAAGCTTTCTTT CASSFNTEAFF
NA TRBJ2-3 TRBV29-1 TRBD2 TGCAGCGTGGGACTAGCGGGAGAGACGCAGTATTTT CSVGLAGETQYF
NA TRBJ1-4 TRBV20-1 TRBD1 TGCAGTGCTAGAACACCGGGACAGGGGGCTGAAAAACTGTTTTTT CSARTPGQGAEKLFF
many TRBJ1-2 TRBV6-1 TRBD1 TGTGCCAGCAGTCTACAGGGGACGAGTGATGGCTACACCTTC CASSLQGTSDGYTF
NA TRBJ2-2 TRBV3-1 NA TGTGCCAGCAGCCAAGTGAGGGTAACCGGGGAGCTGTTTTTT CASSQVRVTGELFF